The TCR beta chain described here comes from a study of blood T cell repertoires in COVID-19. About the research overall: Samples representing acute and convalescent COVID-19 were sourced from the United States, Italy and Spain. Sample material is recorded as cDNA or gDNA derived from T cells, B-cell-depleted T cells, or PBMCs.

Original handling: Reference gene primer amplification gave nucleated cell count estimates. Libraries were prepared by immunoSEQ multiplex PCR; TCRdb keeps only in-frame clonotypes and omits some of them. That table gives V, J and clone size, and the DNA gave D and trimming. The table lists around 270,000 clones, 75% to 95% of them singletons. Trimming cost V 2 bases and J 3 bases; bases outside gene matches: 5. The CDR3 sequence is 16 residues long. The germline CDR1 and CDR2 sequences are SGHRS and YFSETQ. Seattle patients were enrolled during active infection and followed longitudinally. V and J are TRBV5-1 and TRBJ2-2; 9 bases line up with TRBD2. This TCR came from a person between 18 and 30 years old with COVID-19, enrolled during active disease. The sequencing sample was made of peripheral blood. The CDR3 bases are TGCGCCAGCAGCTTTCTGACTAGCGGCTACACCGGGGAGCTGTTTTTT. Protein sequence: CASSFLTSGYTGELFF.